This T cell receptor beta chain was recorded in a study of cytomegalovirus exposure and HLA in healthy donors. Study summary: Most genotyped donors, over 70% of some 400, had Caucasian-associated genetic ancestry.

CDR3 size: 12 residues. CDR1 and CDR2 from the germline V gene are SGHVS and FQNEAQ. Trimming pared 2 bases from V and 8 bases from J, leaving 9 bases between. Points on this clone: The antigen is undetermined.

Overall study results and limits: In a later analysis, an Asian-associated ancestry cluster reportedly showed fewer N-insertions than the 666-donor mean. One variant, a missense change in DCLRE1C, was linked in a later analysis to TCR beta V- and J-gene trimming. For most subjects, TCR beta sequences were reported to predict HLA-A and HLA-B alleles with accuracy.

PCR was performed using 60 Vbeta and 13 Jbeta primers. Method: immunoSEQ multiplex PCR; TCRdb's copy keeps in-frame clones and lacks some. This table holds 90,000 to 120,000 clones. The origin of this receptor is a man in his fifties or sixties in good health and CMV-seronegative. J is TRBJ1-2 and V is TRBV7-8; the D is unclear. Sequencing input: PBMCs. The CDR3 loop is CASSLLPEGYTF. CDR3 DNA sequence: TGTGCCAGCAGCTTACTCCCGGAGGGCTACACCTTC.